This entry features one TCR beta chain sequence. Its antigen has not been determined. No qualities accompany the bases; no much larger clone lies one base away. This sample was included in a study of T cells in localized non-small cell lung cancer (dated by TCRdb to about 2020). Background on the whole study: The study analyzed T cell repertoires of hundreds of early-stage NSCLC patients, comparing tumors and uninvolved tumor-adjacent lungs. The mean age of the NSCLC patients was roughly 63 years, with about 130 men and 107 women. The cohort comprised approximately 240 treatment-naïve NSCLC patients with resected, localized lung tumors. What the authors observed across the whole study: The highest T cell clonality was observed in uninvolved tumor-adjacent lung, where clonality exceeded that of tumor, suggesting that antigenic responses were more focused in uninvolved tumor-adjacent lung. Of the top 100 tumor clones, a median of 57 were detected in paired uninvolved adjacent lung; under 30 were also among that lung's top 100. Higher blood T cell density associated with longer overall survival, while higher adjacent-lung clonality associated with shorter survival. Because the study design was exploratory, TCR variables were selected using unadjusted p-values without false-discovery rate correction. Because multi-region tumor sequencing was not done, intratumor heterogeneity could not be ruled out.

At diagnosis, peripheral blood, uninvolved tumor-adjacent lung and tumor were collected and were preserved as a mix of fresh-frozen and FFPE material. For TCR repertoire profiling, blood samples were analyzed in the form of peripheral blood mononuclear cells. The immunoSEQ Assay was used to sequence TCR beta CDR3 regions from DNA. Processing in the source paper ran as follows. T cell density was computed as TCR beta template counts normalized to usable DNA estimated by amplifying housekeeping genes. Using the preseqR package, richness was estimated by extrapolating to 120,000 templates for tissue samples and 400,000 templates for PBMC samples. Clonality was defined by subtracting Pielou's evenness from one. To identify tissue-enriched TCRs, differential abundance testing was run on productive amino-acid clonotypes with a minimum total count of 5 and an alpha of 0.1. Repertoire overlap between compartments was quantified with the Jaccard Index and Morisita Overlap Index. TCR beta CDR3s were clustered by GLIPH together with public tetramer-defined viral CDR3s, and at least three viral sequences plus V-gene enrichment were required for viral motifs. TCRdb took over this immuneACCESS table, retaining in-frame rearrangements with V and J assigned. Such tables are incomplete; in checked studies, under half of the missing clones stem from an unresolved V gene, and the remainder is unexplained. The D gene and trimming were derived from the DNA, and the V and J assignments and clone size from that table. This sample gives 20,000 to 25,000 clones in total; around 90% of them show up just once. The ten largest clonotypes hold around 7% of the sample.

The CDR3 runs 15 residues from the cysteine to the phenylalanine. Only CDR3 DNA remains: 45 bases, in frame from the first base. The germline V gene sets CDR1 to SQVTM and CDR2 to ANQGSEA. Trimming takes 1 base from V and 0 bases from J, and the germline ends sit 10 bases apart. The source is a male donor older than 55 with stage I squamous cell lung carcinoma. Here the chain combines TRBV29-1 and TRBJ1-3, with a weak D call of TRBD1 (6 bases match). The source was peripheral blood, collected before any cancer treatment. The base sequence is TGCAGCGTTGAAGGGGTCAGGGGCTCTGGAAACACCATATATTTT. Its amino acids are CSVEGVRGSGNTIYF.